The entry below describes one T cell receptor beta chain. This receptor's antigen is unknown. No quality values exist for individual bases; no much larger clone is one base distant. These data belong to a study of T cell responses to AZD1222 COVID-19 vaccine (dated by TCRdb to the early 2020s). Looking at the study overall: Because spike-specific TCR depth and breadth did not differ between the two schedules, AZD1222 recipients who got a second dose at roughly 4 weeks were pooled with those who got a second dose at roughly 12 weeks. A total of 233 trial participants underwent TCR sequencing, of whom approximately 200 had received two doses of AZD1222 and about 26 had received two doses of the MenACWY control vaccine. Trial participants were enrolled into age subgroups of 18-55, 56-69 and 70-plus years, which contained approximately 150, 28 and 58 TCR-sequenced participants, respectively. Findings and caveats that apply to the study as a whole: Only a handful of AZD1222 recipients were SARS-CoV-2 seropositive at baseline, limiting conclusions about previously exposed vaccinees. After two AZD1222 doses, both the breadth and the depth of spike-specific TCRs were significantly higher than at day 0 and than in MenACWY recipients. Participants were mostly white British, with more females than males. The authors suggested clonal diversity may have been underestimated. Nearly half of unique spike-specific TCRs reportedly recognized epitopes outside regions mutated in the B.1.351 and B.1.1.7 variants. Because no samples from the day 14 peak response were available, repertoires could be characterized only after the peak T cell response. In the small 56-69-year group, the increase in depth fell short of significance, most likely because of low power. Vaccine-associated CD4 TCRs spanned the whole spike protein, with dominant responses in regions 160-218 and 743-854.

Based on the germline V gene (reference sequence), the CDR1 and CDR2 sequences are SEHNR and FQNEAQ. At the junction V is shortened by 0 bases and J by 7 bases; bases outside the gene matches: 6. The CDR3, from cysteine to phenylalanine, totals 15 residues. Just CDR3 DNA is preserved here, 45 bases in frame from base 1. The sample's time point label is to be understood as: baseline before first vaccination. Vaccinee samples came from UK trials COV001 and COV002, including a single-blind randomized controlled phase 2/3 trial of AZD1222 (ChAdOx1 nCoV-19) in healthy adults. For TCRbeta chain sequencing, PBMC samples were collected from trial participants at day 0 and at day 28 after the second dose. The CDR3 regions of human TCRbeta chains were subjected to immunosequencing. Regarding the original processing steps: TCRs in the repertoires were matched against a reference library of SARS-CoV-2-specific TCRs that had been generated with the MIRA antigen-specificity platform. Breadth was defined as the fraction of unique TCRs that were SARS-CoV-2-associated, and depth was defined as the fraction of total T cells that were SARS-CoV-2-associated. Using the MIRA data, every spike-specific TCR was mapped to the spike region that the TCR reacted to and assigned to either a CD4 or a CD8 class. Log10-transformed breadth and depth values were compared by one-way ANOVA with Sidak's multiple comparisons tests. Sourced from immuneACCESS, this table was stored by TCRdb with only in-frame sequences that have V and J called. A share of the clones is absent; for the studies checked, an unresolved V gene accounts for under half, and the remainder has no known explanation. V and J calls and clone size follow that table, whereas D and trimming were derived from the DNA. In all, the sample holds roughly 100,000 clones, and roughly 90% of those were seen once. The ten most abundant clones make up 2% to 3% of the sample.

The source of this sequence is an adult in good health. This material consisted of peripheral blood, taken on day 0 of AZD1222 vaccination. The rearranged chain carries TRBV7-9 and TRBJ2-1, with 7 bases in between that match TRBD2. The bases read TGTGCCAGCAGCTTAGCGGGGGGGTTGTTTAATGAGCAGTTCTTC. Its coded protein is CASSLAGGLFNEQFF.